This T cell receptor (beta chain) stems from a study of long-term antiretroviral therapy in people with HIV. V was trimmed by 3 bases and J by 2 bases, leaving 16 bases between them. Germline-derived CDR1 and CDR2 are SGHKS and YYEKEE (reference sequence). This CDR3 region has 16 residues. Survey level was the resolution at which the v3.0 immunoSEQ assay ran. The method was immunoSEQ multiplex PCR; TCRdb's version includes in-frame clones alone and lacks a portion of them. Seen here are about 23,000 clones, roughly 90% observed once, and the top ten hold around 6%. The starting material was unsorted PBMCs, obtained 0.6 years after starting antiretroviral therapy. This chain links TRBV5-5 with TRBJ2-3, with D perhaps given as TRBD1 or TRBD2 (5 bases each). The sequence was obtained from a man between 60 and 75 years old with HIV. CDR3 DNA sequence: TGTGCCAGCAGCTGGGCCGGGACGGCCTCCACAGATACGCAGTATTTT. Amino acid sequence: CASSWAGTASTDTQYF.